The rows below give T cell receptor beta chains drawn from one sample of a study of cytomegalovirus exposure and HLA in healthy donors. Sequencing was performed with immunoSEQ multiplex PCR; in TCRdb, only in-frame clones are kept and a portion is missing. The sample gives 130,000 to 150,000 clones, roughly 80% of which show up once; 6.5% to 8% is in the top ten. Input material: PBMCs. The source of these receptors is a middle-aged woman in good health and CMV-seropositive. Both conserved end residues are part of each CDR3. The D gene is left open where the match is weak. Size is stated for part of the rows, as once, few or many counts, or as a class when the clone is expanded.

v_gene	d_gene	abundance	j_gene	CDR3nt	CDR3aa
TRBV7-2	TRBD2	.	TRBJ2-7	TGTGCCAGCAGCCCAACGACTAGCGCCGTGGGGGAGCAGTACTTC	CASSPTTSAVGEQYF
TRBV6-1	.	.	TRBJ2-2	TGTGCCAGCAGTGAAAACGGAGCAGACTCGACCGGGGAGCTGCTTTTT	CASSENGADSTGELLF
TRBV9	.	.	TRBJ1-1	TGTGCCAGCAGCCCCGGTGGGGCCCAGGTAGCTTTCATGAACACTGAAGCTTTCTTT	CASSPGGAQVAFMNTEAFF
TRBV9	.	.	TRBJ1-4	TGTGCCAGCAGCCCCTCAGGGGCAACTAATGAAAAACTGTTTTTT	CASSPSGATNEKLFF
TRBV7-9	TRBD1	.	TRBJ1-1	TGTGCCAGCAGCCCCAGGACAGGGGACAACACTGAAGCTTTCTTT	CASSPRTGDNTEAFF
TRBV5-6	.	.	TRBJ2-7	TGTGCCAGCAGCTTGGGACCCACAGCCTCCTACGAGCAGTACTTC	CASSLGPTASYEQYF
TRBV27	TRBD2	.	TRBJ2-7	TGTGCCAGCAGTACCCGGACTAGCGGGGGAGTAGTCTACGAGCAGTACTTC	CASSTRTSGGVVYEQYF
TRBV21-1	.	.	TRBJ1-4	TGTGCCAGCAGCAAAGAGGCCTACAGGGGGCGTAATGAAAAACTGTTTTTT	CASSKEAYRGRNEKLFF
TRBV13	.	.	TRBJ2-1	TGTGCCAGCAGCTTAGCCGTGTGGGCCCACAATGAGCAGTTCTTC	CASSLAVWAHNEQFF
TRBV13	.	few	TRBJ1-1	TGTGCCAGCAGCTTAGTGGGGGCCGGTGGGGACACTGAAGCTTTCTTT	CASSLVGAGGDTEAFF
TRBV7-9	TRBD1	.	TRBJ1-1	TGTGCCAGCAGCTTGGGATCCGGGACAGGGCTCACTGAAGCTTTCTTT	CASSLGSGTGLTEAFF
TRBV15	.	once	TRBJ2-6	TGTGCCACCCGGTACAGAGGGGCCAACGTCCTGACTTTC	CATRYRGANVLTF
TRBV6-5	TRBD1	.	TRBJ1-5	TGTGCCAGCAGTCCGACAGGGAATCAGCCCCAGCATTTT	CASSPTGNQPQHF
TRBV5-1	TRBD2	.	TRBJ2-1	TGCGCCAGCAGCTTAAATCCTAGCGGGGCATACAATGAGCAGTTCTTC	CASSLNPSGAYNEQFF
TRBV5-1	.	.	TRBJ2-3	TGCGCCAGCAGCCGACTTCGAACGGGGGGCTCAGATACGCAGTATTTT	CASSRLRTGGSDTQYF
TRBV14	.	.	TRBJ1-4	TGTGCCAGCAGCCGCACACCTTCCGAAAAACTGTTTTTT	CASSRTPSEKLFF
TRBV4-1	TRBD2	few	TRBJ2-3	TGCGCCAGCAGCCCCAGGCCCTACGCGGGGGCAGATACGCAGTATTTT	CASSPRPYAGADTQYF
TRBV2	.	few	TRBJ1-1	TGTGCCAGCAGTGAAGACGTGGGACTGGTCACTGAAGCTTTCTTT	CASSEDVGLVTEAFF
TRBV30	.	.	TRBJ1-4	TGTGCCTGGAGTGTACTATGGGCAACTAATGAAAAACTGTTTTTT	CAWSVLWATNEKLFF
TRBV2	TRBD2	.	TRBJ2-5	TGTGCCAGCAGTGAGGGGACTAGCGGGGGGGCCCGTGAGACCCAGTACTTC	CASSEGTSGGARETQYF
TRBV6-1	.	.	TRBJ2-7	TGTGCCAGCAGTGAATTTATAACCTACGAGCAGTACTTC	CASSEFITYEQYF
TRBV5-1	.	once	TRBJ2-2	TGCGCCAGCAGCTGGACAGCGAACACCGGGGAGCTGTTTTTT	CASSWTANTGELFF
TRBV4-1	.	.	TRBJ2-5	TGCGCCAGCAGCCAAGGGCAGGTCTTCCAAGAGACCCAGTACTTC	CASSQGQVFQETQYF
TRBV18	.	.	TRBJ2-7	TGTGCCAGCTCACCGCTAGAGACAGTGTACGAGCAGTACTTC	CASSPLETVYEQYF
TRBV6-5	.	.	TRBJ1-2	TGTGCCAGCAGTTACTCTCAGGGTACTAACTATGGCTACACCTTC	CASSYSQGTNYGYTF
TRBV6-6	TRBD1	few	TRBJ2-1	TGTGCCAGCAGTTACGAGACAGGGGGAGGCAATGAGCAGTTCTTC	CASSYETGGGNEQFF
TRBV2	.	.	TRBJ2-3	TGTGCCAGCTCCCCCCGGGTCAGCACAGATACGCAGTATTTT	CASSPRVSTDTQYF
TRBV7-2	.	few	TRBJ2-7	TGTGCCAGCAGCTTTATCAGGGGCTACGAGCAGTACTTC	CASSFIRGYEQYF
TRBV6-6	TRBD1	.	TRBJ1-2	TGTGCCAGCATTAAGGGACAGGGGGCTAGTGGCTACACCTTC	CASIKGQGASGYTF
TRBV6-1	.	.	TRBJ2-5	TGTGCCACCACAGGGCTCGTACCTCAAGAGACCCAGTACTTC	CATTGLVPQETQYF
TRBV7-9	.	.	TRBJ2-5	TGTGCCAGCAGCTTGTTAGACCAAGAGACCCAGTACTTC	CASSLLDQETQYF
TRBV19	TRBD1	.	TRBJ1-1	TGTGCCAGTAGTAGTCCCGGGACAGGGGGCTGGCCTGAAGCTTTCTTT	CASSSPGTGGWPEAFF
TRBV18	.	.	TRBJ2-7	TGTGCCAGCTCACCAGTTTCAGCCTACGAGCAGTACTTC	CASSPVSAYEQYF
TRBV2	.	.	TRBJ2-5	TGTGCCAGCGGTTCTACCTCTCAAGAGACCCAGTACTTC	CASGSTSQETQYF
TRBV9	.	.	TRBJ2-2	TGTGCCAGCAGCCGGGGTCGGGGCACCGGGGAGCTGTTTTTT	CASSRGRGTGELFF
TRBV15	.	.	TRBJ2-1	TGTGCCACCAGCAGAGACAGGGTGGCCTCCGATGAGCAGTTCTTC	CATSRDRVASDEQFF
TRBV11-2	TRBD2	.	TRBJ2-6	TGTGCCAGCAGCTTAGCTAGCGGGGGGTCAAGCTCTGGGGCCAACGTCCTGACTTTC	CASSLASGGSSSGANVLTF
TRBV9	TRBD2	.	TRBJ2-3	TGTGCCAGCAGCGTAGCCGGGGGGGATCGCACAGATACGCAGTATTTT	CASSVAGGDRTDTQYF
TRBV5-1	.	.	TRBJ1-2	TGCGCCAGCAGCCCCTCGGACAGCTATGGCTACACCTTC	CASSPSDSYGYTF
TRBV10-1	TRBD2	.	TRBJ2-2	TGCGCCAGCAGTGACCCTAGCGGGGACACCGGGGAGCTGTTTTTT	CASSDPSGDTGELFF
TRBV5-1	TRBD2	once	TRBJ2-3	TGCGCCAGCAGTGAAGGACTAGCGGGGGGGCCGGATACGCAGTATTTT	CASSEGLAGGPDTQYF
TRBV9	.	.	TRBJ2-1	TGTGCCAGCAGCGTAGTTAGCGATGTATACAATGAGCAGTTCTTC	CASSVVSDVYNEQFF
TRBV11-2	TRBD2	.	TRBJ2-7	TGTGCCAGCAGCTTAGAAGGGGAAGGACTAGCGGCCTACGAGCAGTACTTC	CASSLEGEGLAAYEQYF
TRBV5-4	TRBD1	.	TRBJ1-5	TGTGCCAGCAGCCTTTTTATGGACAGGGGCCTGTATTGGAATCAGCCCCAGCATTTT	CASSLFMDRGLYWNQPQHF
TRBV30	.	.	TRBJ2-3	TGTGCCTGGGGCGGCGGGGCAGATACGCAGTATTTT	CAWGGGADTQYF
TRBV15	TRBD1	few	TRBJ1-2	TGTGCCACCAGCAGAAGACTAACCGGGACAGGTGAAGGCTACACCTTC	CATSRRLTGTGEGYTF
TRBV6-5	.	.	TRBJ1-2	TGTGCCAGCAGTTGGGCAGGGCATGGCTACACCTTC	CASSWAGHGYTF
TRBV18	TRBD2	.	TRBJ2-3	TGTGCCAGCTCACCCCCGACTAGCGGGGGAGCAGATACGCAGTATTTT	CASSPPTSGGADTQYF
TRBV7-6	.	.	TRBJ2-6	TGTGCCAGCAGCTTTCCGGGACGGAGGGAGAAAGGGGCCAACGTCCTGACTTTC	CASSFPGRREKGANVLTF
TRBV27	.	few	TRBJ1-1	TGTGCCAGCAGTTCGGGTGACAGGCTCAACACTGAAGCTTTCTTT	CASSSGDRLNTEAFF
TRBV9	.	.	TRBJ2-7	TGTGCCAGCAGCGTAGGAGATCCTTACGAGCAGTACTTC	CASSVGDPYEQYF
TRBV5-1	TRBD2	.	TRBJ2-6	TGCGCCAGCAGCTCTAGCGGGGTCGGGGCCAACGTCCTGACTTTC	CASSSSGVGANVLTF
TRBV2	TRBD1	.	TRBJ2-2	TGTGCCAGTGGGCCGACAGGGATCAACACCGGGGAGCTGTTTTTT	CASGPTGINTGELFF